This T cell receptor (beta chain) was recovered during a study of post-analysis software for immune sequencing data. About the research overall: Clinical courses comprised relapsing-remitting, secondary progressive and progressive-relapsing multiple sclerosis.

The V end was cut by 5 bases, the J end by 3 bases, with 11 bases between. This CDR3 comprises 12 residues. CDR1 and CDR2 from the germline V gene are DFQATT and SNEGSKA (reference sequence). This clonotype was found a few times. Its target is not known. Study-wide results and limits: Compared with controls, patients had more of five TRBV segments, including TRBV5-6, TRBV5-1 and TRBV20-1. With F measure, samples from one preparation batch clustered together strongly. Multiple sclerosis patients showed significantly lower normalized Chao1 diversity than controls did.

TCR beta cDNA libraries had unique molecular identifiers. About 500,000 cDNA molecules were obtained per 1 to 10 million input T cells. TCRdb reprocessed the PCR reads with MiXCR, giving one entry per CDR3 protein. This sample has about 500,000 distinct CDR3 sequences, with under 55% found just once. This clonotype was sampled from a girl between 10 and 17 years old with multiple sclerosis. Specimen: blood. The chain is built from TRBV20-1 and TRBJ2-7; D is uncertain. CDR3 nucleotides: TGCAGTGCTCGGAAAGGATACTACGAGCAGTACTTC. This encodes CSARKGYYEQYF.